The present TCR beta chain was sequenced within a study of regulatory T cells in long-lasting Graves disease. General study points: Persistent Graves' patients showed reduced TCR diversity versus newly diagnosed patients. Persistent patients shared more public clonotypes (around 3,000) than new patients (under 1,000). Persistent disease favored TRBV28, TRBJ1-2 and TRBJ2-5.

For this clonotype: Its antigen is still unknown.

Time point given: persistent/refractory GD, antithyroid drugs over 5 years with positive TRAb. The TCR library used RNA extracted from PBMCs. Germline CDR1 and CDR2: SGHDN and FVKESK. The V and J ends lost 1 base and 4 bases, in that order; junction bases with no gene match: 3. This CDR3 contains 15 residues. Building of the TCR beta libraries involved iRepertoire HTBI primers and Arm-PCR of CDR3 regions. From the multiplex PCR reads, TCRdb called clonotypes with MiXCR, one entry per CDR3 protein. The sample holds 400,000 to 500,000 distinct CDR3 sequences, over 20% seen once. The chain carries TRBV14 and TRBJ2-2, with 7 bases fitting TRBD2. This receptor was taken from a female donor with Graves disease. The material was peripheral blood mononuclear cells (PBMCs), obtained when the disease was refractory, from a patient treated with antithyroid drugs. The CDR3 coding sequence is TGTGCCAGCAGCCAAGGGGAGGGTAGCACCGGGGAGCTGTTTTTT. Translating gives CASSQGEGSTGELFF.